This T cell receptor beta chain was sequenced during a study of CD8+ T cells in alopecia areata. Note on this clone: The junction shows a germline mismatch at one end, possibly a read error.

After isolation, RNA underwent reverse transcription to generate cDNA as the sequencing template. The method was immunoSEQ multiplex PCR; TCRdb's version includes in-frame clones alone and lacks a portion of them. The sample records about 220,000 clones, under 60% being singletons. Treatment described: oral pan-JAK inhibitor, 5-10 mg twice daily. Specimens obtained from alopecia areata patients comprised lesional scalp punch biopsies and peripheral blood. The CDR3 has 11 residues. Germline CDR1 ENHRY, CDR2 SYGVKD. The clonotype was recovered from a human donor with alopecia areata. The chain is built from TRBV10-3 and TRBJ2-7; D gene unclear. The input for sequencing was CD4+ T cells sorted from blood, taken at week 4, from a patient treated with tofacitinib. CDR3 sequence reads: CAISESEQKHF. CDR3 DNA sequence: TGTGCCATCAGTGAGTCCGAACAGAAACACTTC.